The 11 T cell receptor beta chains below all came from one sample that was sequenced in a study of Ad26.COV2.S vaccination and SARS-CoV-2 variants. Libraries were prepared by immunoSEQ multiplex PCR; TCRdb keeps only in-frame clonotypes and omits some of them. The sample lists 350,000 to 450,000 clones; 92% were seen once. Here the sequenced sample was peripheral blood, taken after recovery from COVID-19. All receptors derive from a human donor who had recovered from COVID-19.

The J gene is TRBJ1-2, the V gene TRBV6-2 or TRBV6-3; D not certain. The germline gives CDR1 MNHEY, CDR2 SVGEGT. This CDR3 is 12 amino acids long. V shed 1 base and J shed 7 bases, with 7 bases lying between them. As DNA, the CDR3 is TGTGCCAGCAGTTACTTGGGAGCTGGCTACACCTTC. It codes for CASSYLGAGYTF.

The chain uses TRBV5-1 and TRBJ1-5, with no clear D. V lost 0 bases to trimming and J lost 5 bases, with 6 bases between them. This CDR3 comprises 13 residues. The germline gives CDR1 SGHRS, CDR2 YFSETQ. The CDR3 spells CASSLARDQPQHF. The CDR3 DNA reads TGCGCCAGCAGCTTGGCCCGAGATCAGCCCCAGCATTTT.

The genes are TRBV11-3 and TRBJ2-1, with D perhaps matching TRBD1 (5 bases). Germline-derived CDR1 and CDR2 are SGHNT and YENEEA. V was cut by 1 base and J by 10 bases, with 17 bases left in between. The length of the CDR3 is 15 residues. CDR3 coding DNA: TGTGCCAGCAGCTTAGTTGGCCGACAGCCCAGCGAGCAGTTCTTC. Its translation is CASSLVGRQPSEQFF.

J is TRBJ1-1 and V is TRBV19; weak D call: TRBD1 (6 bases). The V and J ends lost 0 bases and 4 bases respectively, with 12 bases between them. CDR1 is LNHDA and CDR2 is SQIVND in the germline V gene (reference sequence). The CDR3 contains 15 residues. CDR3 in amino acids: CASSIDSGVPTEAFF. The DNA for the CDR3 is TGTGCCAGTAGTATAGACTCAGGGGTGCCCACTGAAGCTTTCTTT.

The V and J genes are TRBV19 and TRBJ1-6; D is perhaps TRBD1 (5 bases). This CDR3 region has 16 residues. V dropped 7 bases and J dropped 5 bases, with 18 bases sitting between them. Germline assignment: CDR1 LNHDA and CDR2 SQIVND (reference sequence). CDR3: CASNLAGQGDNSPLHF. The CDR3 nucleotides are TGTGCCAGTAATCTGGCGGGCCAGGGAGATAATTCACCCCTCCACTTT.

The rearrangement links TRBV6-5 to TRBJ1-5; a weak D match, TRBD1 (5 bases). Trimming pared 4 bases from V and 4 bases from J, leaving 14 bases between. This CDR3 comprises 15 residues. Germline V gene sequence: CDR1 MNHEY, CDR2 SVGAGI. The CDR3, as DNA: TGTGCCAGCAGTTTGGGCGCACAGGAAAATCAGCCCCAGCATTTT. Its translation: CASSLGAQENQPQHF.

The rearrangement uses TRBV6-6 and TRBJ1-1, with unresolved D. The CDR3 runs to 11 residues. Deletions cut 6 bases from V and 3 bases from J, with 5 bases between. CDR1 is MNHNY and CDR2 is SVGAGI in the germline V gene (reference sequence). The CDR3 coding sequence is TGTGCCAGCAGCTTCTACACTGAAGCTTTCTTT. Amino acids: CASSFYTEAFF.

V gene TRBV29-1 combines with J gene TRBJ2-3; the match to TRBD1 covers 7 bases. Unmatched junction bases numbered 5, after V lost 7 bases and J lost 1 base. CDR3 length: 13 amino acids. CDR1 SQVTM and CDR2 ANQGSEA come from the germline V gene. CDR3 coding DNA: TGCAGCGGACAAACAGGGGGCACAGATACGCAGTATTTT. This gives the protein CSGQTGGTDTQYF.

The rearrangement links TRBV14 to TRBJ2-7; the D gene is possibly TRBD2 (6 bases). The CDR3 has 17 residues. V shed 0 bases and J shed 1 base, with 16 bases lying between them. Germline V CDR1 and CDR2: SGHDN, FVKESK. The CDR3 spells CASSQEGDFLRSYEQYF. CDR3 DNA: TGTGCCAGCAGCCAAGAAGGGGACTTTCTTCGATCCTACGAGCAGTACTTC.

The chain links TRBV6-5 to TRBJ2-3, with TRBD1 identical over 10 bases. Germline V gene sequence: CDR1 MNHEY, CDR2 SVGAGI. The CDR3 is made up of 14 amino acids. The ends lost 11 bases at V and 1 base at J; junction bases unmatched: 6. The DNA for the CDR3 is TGTGCCGCCCAGACAGGGGGCCGCACAGATACGCAGTATTTT. This gives the protein CAAQTGGRTDTQYF.

The chain carries TRBV5-1 and TRBJ2-3; D is uncertain. Trimming removed 0 bases at V and 6 bases at J, with 5 bases between. The germline V gene has CDR1 SGHRS and CDR2 YFSETQ. The CDR3 is 12 amino acids. The CDR3 sequence: CASSLAGDTQYF. Written as DNA, the CDR3 is TGCGCCAGCAGCTTGGCCGGGGATACGCAGTATTTT. Full variable domain (rest looked up from reference TRBV5-1 and TRBJ2-3): KAGVTQTPRYLIKTRGQQVTLSCSPISGHRSVSWYQQTPGQGLQFLFEYFSETQRNKGNFPGRFSGRQFSNSRSEMNVSTLELGDSALYLCASSLAGDTQYFGPGTRLTVL.